This T cell receptor beta chain derives from a study of cytomegalovirus exposure and HLA in healthy donors. In the PCR, 60 Vbeta and 13 Jbeta primers were used. Assay used: immunoSEQ multiplex PCR; TCRdb lists only in-frame clones, some missing. The sample holds approximately 140,000 clones, 70% to 80% seen once. The source is a female donor in good health and CMV-seronegative. Material for sequencing was PBMCs.

CDR3 in amino acids: CASSYEGVYQPQHF. CDR3 sequence (DNA): TGTGCCAGCAGTTACGAGGGGGTTTATCAGCCCCAGCATTTT. The V gene is TRBV6-5, the J gene TRBJ1-5, with D perhaps matching TRBD1 (6 bases). V lost 2 bases and J 5 bases, leaving 10 bases between the germline ends. This CDR3 contains 14 residues. Germline values: CDR1 MNHEY, CDR2 SVGAGI.